This entry is about one T cell receptor (beta chain). The sample originates from a study of blood T cells in healthy people across ages. Using a J-beta primer mix together with a sample-barcoded 5' primer, a second PCR was run for roughly 6 to 12 cycles. TCRdb used MiXCR to reprocess the 5' RACE reads, holding one entry per CDR3 protein. The sample shows roughly 800,000 distinct CDR3 sequences, just under 25% of them seen only once. The donors, healthy Caucasians from Russia, were aged 6 to 90. Germline CDR1 LNHDA, CDR2 SQIVND (reference sequence). The length of the CDR3 is 15 residues. The V and J ends lost 4 bases and 7 bases, in that order; junction bases with no gene match: 9. The same sample was also studied in work on T cells of mothers and their children.

The V call is TRBV19, the J call TRBJ2-1; the match to TRBD2 covers 8 bases. The receptor was isolated from a boy under 18 in good health. Sequenced: blood. The CDR3 DNA is TGTGCCAGTAGTACCCTAGCGGGTGGGTCGAATGAGCAGTTCTTC. This gives the protein CASSTLAGGSNEQFF.